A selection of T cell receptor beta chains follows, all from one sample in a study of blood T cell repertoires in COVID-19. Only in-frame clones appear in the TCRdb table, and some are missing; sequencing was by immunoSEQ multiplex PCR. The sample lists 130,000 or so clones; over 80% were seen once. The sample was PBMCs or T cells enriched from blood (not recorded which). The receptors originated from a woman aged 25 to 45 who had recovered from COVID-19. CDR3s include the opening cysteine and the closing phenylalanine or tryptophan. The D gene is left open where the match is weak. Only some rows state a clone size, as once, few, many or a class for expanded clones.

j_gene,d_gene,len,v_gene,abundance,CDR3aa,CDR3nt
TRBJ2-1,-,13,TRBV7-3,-,CASSLHRSNEQFF,TGTGCCAGCAGCTTACACAGATCCAATGAGCAGTTCTTC
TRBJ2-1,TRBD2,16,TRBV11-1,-,CASSLAGTSLFDEQFF,TGTGCCAGCAGCTTAGCGGGGACTAGCTTGTTTGATGAGCAGTTCTTC
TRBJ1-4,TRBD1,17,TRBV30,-,CAWSGKPADRTHEKLFF,TGTGCCTGGAGTGGAAAACCTGCGGACAGGACCCATGAAAAACTGTTTTTT
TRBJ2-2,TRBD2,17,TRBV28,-,CASSSGRLAGRPGELFF,TGTGCCAGCAGTTCTGGGCGACTAGCGGGAAGGCCCGGGGAGCTGTTTTTT
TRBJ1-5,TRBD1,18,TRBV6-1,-,CASSEWDRGHRSNQPQHF,TGTGCCAGCAGTGAGTGGGACAGGGGGCATAGAAGCAATCAGCCCCAGCATTTT
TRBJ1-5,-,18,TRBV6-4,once,CASSDSVAGKRSNQPQHF,TGTGCCAGCAGTGACTCGGTGGCAGGGAAGCGTAGCAATCAGCCCCAGCATTTT
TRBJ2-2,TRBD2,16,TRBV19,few,CASSHRLAGGTGELFF,TGTGCCAGTAGTCATAGACTAGCGGGGGGCACCGGGGAGCTGTTTTTT
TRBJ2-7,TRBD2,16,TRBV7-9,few,CASRPPGLAGSNEQYF,TGTGCCAGCAGACCGCCGGGACTAGCGGGATCCAACGAGCAGTACTTC
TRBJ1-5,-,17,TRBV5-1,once,CASSRSWEAYSNQPQHF,TGCGCCAGCAGCCGCTCCTGGGAGGCGTATAGCAATCAGCCCCAGCATTTT
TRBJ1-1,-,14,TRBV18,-,CASSPAGGNTEAFF,TGTGCCAGCTCACCTGCGGGGGGGAACACTGAAGCTTTCTTT
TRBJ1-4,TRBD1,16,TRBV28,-,CASSGQGALVDEKLFF,TGTGCCAGCAGCGGACAGGGGGCTTTGGTGGATGAAAAACTGTTTTTT
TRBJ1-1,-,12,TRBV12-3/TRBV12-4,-,CASSFDRPEAFF,TGTGCCAGCAGTTTCGACAGACCTGAAGCTTTCTTT
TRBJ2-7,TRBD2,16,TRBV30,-,CAWSTLGLAGEDEQYF,TGTGCCTGGAGTACTCTGGGACTAGCGGGAGAGGACGAGCAGTACTTC
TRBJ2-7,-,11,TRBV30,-,CAFGQTSEQYF,TGTGCCTTCGGACAGACATCCGAGCAGTACTTC
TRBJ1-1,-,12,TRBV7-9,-,CASSPGGTEAFF,TGTGCCAGCAGCCCGGGGGGGACGGAAGCTTTCTTT
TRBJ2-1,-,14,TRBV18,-,CASSPAGTYNEQFF,TGTGCCAGCTCACCGGCGGGGACTTACAATGAGCAGTTCTTC
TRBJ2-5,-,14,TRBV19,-,CASSIGGGRETQYF,TGTGCCAGTAGTATAGGGGGAGGTAGGGAGACCCAGTACTTC
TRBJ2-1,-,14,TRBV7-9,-,CASSGGVSNNEQFF,TGTGCCAGCAGCGGCGGGGTTTCGAACAATGAGCAGTTCTTC
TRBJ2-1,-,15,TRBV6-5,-,CASSPTSLGYNEQFF,TGTGCCAGCAGTCCGACCTCACTCGGGTACAATGAGCAGTTCTTC
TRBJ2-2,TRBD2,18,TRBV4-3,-,CASSQDLRLAGDTGELFF,TGCGCCAGCAGCCAAGATCTACGACTAGCGGGGGACACCGGGGAGCTGTTTTTT
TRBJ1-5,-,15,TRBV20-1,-,CSASPSRQGNQPQHF,TGCAGTGCTAGTCCCTCGAGACAGGGCAATCAGCCCCAGCATTTT
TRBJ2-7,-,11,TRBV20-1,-,CSLRGIYEQYF,TGCAGTCTAAGGGGGATCTACGAGCAGTACTTC
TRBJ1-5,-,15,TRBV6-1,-,CASSDRHLSNQPQHF,TGTGCCAGCAGTGATCGACATCTTAGCAATCAGCCCCAGCATTTT
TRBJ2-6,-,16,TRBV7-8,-,CASSVGPFSGANVLTF,TGTGCCAGCAGCGTGGGCCCGTTCTCTGGGGCCAACGTCCTGACTTTC
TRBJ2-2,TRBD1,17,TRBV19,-,CASSIRRDRVPTGELFF,TGTGCCAGTAGTATTCGGCGGGACAGGGTTCCCACCGGGGAGCTGTTTTTT
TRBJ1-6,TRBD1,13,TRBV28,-,CASRGTGSSPLHF,TGTGCCAGCCGTGGGACAGGGTCCTCACCCCTCCACTTT
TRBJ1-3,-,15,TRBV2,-,CASSESGHSGNTIYF,TGTGCCAGCAGTGAGTCCGGACACTCTGGAAACACCATATATTTT
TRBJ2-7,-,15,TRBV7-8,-,CASSPMRIGGYEQYF,TGTGCCAGCAGCCCCATGCGCATTGGCGGCTACGAGCAGTACTTC
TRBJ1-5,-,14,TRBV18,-,CASSPQAGNQPQHF,TGTGCCAGCTCACCACAGGCAGGGAATCAGCCCCAGCATTTT
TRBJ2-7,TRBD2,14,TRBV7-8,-,CASSQASGIYEQYF,TGTGCCAGCAGCCAGGCTAGCGGGATTTACGAGCAGTACTTC
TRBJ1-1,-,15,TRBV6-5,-,CASRTGNWMNTEAFF,TGTGCCAGCAGAACAGGGAATTGGATGAACACTGAAGCTTTCTTT
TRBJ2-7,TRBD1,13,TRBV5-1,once,CASSNRQGYEQYF,TGCGCCAGCAGTAACCGACAGGGATACGAGCAGTACTTC
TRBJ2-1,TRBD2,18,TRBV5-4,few,CASSSTSGRLSSYNEQFF,TGTGCCAGCAGCTCGACTAGCGGGAGGCTCAGCTCCTACAATGAGCAGTTCTTC
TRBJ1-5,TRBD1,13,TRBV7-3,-,CASSITGGQPQHF,TGTGCCAGCAGCATAACAGGGGGTCAGCCCCAGCATTTT
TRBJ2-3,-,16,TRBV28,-,CASILRVPGGTDTQYF,TGTGCCAGCATTTTGAGGGTCCCGGGTGGGACAGATACGCAGTATTTT
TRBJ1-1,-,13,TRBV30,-,CAWSNTPNTEAFF,TGTGCCTGGAGTAATACACCTAACACTGAAGCTTTCTTT
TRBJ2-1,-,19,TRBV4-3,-,CASSLRQGSRTGVYNEQFF,TGCGCCAGCAGCCTGAGACAGGGTTCTCGTACGGGGGTCTACAATGAGCAGTTCTTC
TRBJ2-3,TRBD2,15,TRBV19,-,CATLAGAAPSDTQYF,TGTGCCACTTTAGCGGGAGCCGCCCCCTCAGATACGCAGTATTTT
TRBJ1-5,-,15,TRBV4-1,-,CASSPDTGYNQPQHF,TGCGCCAGCAGCCCTGATACAGGGTACAATCAGCCCCAGCATTTT
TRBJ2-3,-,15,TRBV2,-,CASSQGLAGGDTQYF,TGTGCCAGCAGCCAAGGACTAGCAGGGGGGGATACGCAGTATTTT
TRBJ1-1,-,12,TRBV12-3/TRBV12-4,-,CASSPNGAEAFF,TGTGCCAGCAGCCCCAACGGGGCTGAAGCTTTCTTT
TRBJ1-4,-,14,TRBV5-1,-,CASSLDSYNEKLFF,TGCGCCAGCAGCTTGGACAGTTATAATGAAAAACTGTTTTTT
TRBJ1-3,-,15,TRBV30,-,CAWSLQGLSGNTIYF,TGTGCCTGGAGTCTACAGGGTTTATCCGGAAACACCATATATTTT
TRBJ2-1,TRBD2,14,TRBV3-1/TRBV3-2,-,CASSAGVIYNEQFF,TGTGCCAGCAGCGCGGGAGTGATCTACAATGAGCAGTTCTTC
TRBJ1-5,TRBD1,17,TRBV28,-,CASSFLLSDRGNQPQHF,TGTGCCAGCAGTTTTCTACTATCGGACAGGGGAAATCAGCCCCAGCATTTT
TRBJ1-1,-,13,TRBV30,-,CAWSDTGWTEAFF,TGTGCCTGGAGCGATACAGGTTGGACTGAAGCTTTCTTT
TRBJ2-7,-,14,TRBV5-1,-,CASSLAGSSYEQYF,TGCGCCAGCAGCTTGGCGGGGAGCTCCTACGAGCAGTACTTC
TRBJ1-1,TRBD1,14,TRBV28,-,CASSSPQGYTEAFF,TGTGCCAGCAGTTCCCCACAGGGGTACACTGAAGCTTTCTTT
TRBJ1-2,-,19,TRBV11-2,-,CASSLPAWDTSRPNYGYTF,TGTGCCAGCAGCCTACCGGCCTGGGACACCTCCCGGCCTAACTATGGCTACACCTTC